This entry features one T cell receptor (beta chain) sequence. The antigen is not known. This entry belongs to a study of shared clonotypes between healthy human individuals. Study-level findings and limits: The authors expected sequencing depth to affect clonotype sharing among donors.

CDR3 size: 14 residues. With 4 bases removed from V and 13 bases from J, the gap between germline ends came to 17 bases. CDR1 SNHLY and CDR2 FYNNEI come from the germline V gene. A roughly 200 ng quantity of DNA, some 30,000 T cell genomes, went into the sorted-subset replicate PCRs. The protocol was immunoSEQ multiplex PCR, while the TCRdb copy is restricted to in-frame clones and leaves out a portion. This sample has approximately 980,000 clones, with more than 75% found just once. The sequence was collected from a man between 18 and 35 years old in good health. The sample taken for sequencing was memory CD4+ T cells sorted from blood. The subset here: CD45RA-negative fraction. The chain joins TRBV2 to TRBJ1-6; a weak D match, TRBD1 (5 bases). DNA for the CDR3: TGTGCCAGCAGTGGGGGGACGGCCCTAGGGCCCCTCCACTTT. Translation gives CASSGGTALGPLHF.